The rows below give T cell receptor beta chains drawn from one sample of a study of OX40 agonist ivuxolimab in advanced cancers. Profiled with immunoSEQ multiplex PCR; TCRdb holds only in-frame clones, not every one. This table holds about 79,000 clones, just over 85% found once. Sequences were derived from CD4+ or CD8+ T cells sorted from blood, sampled in a trial of the OX40 agonist ivuxolimab. Source of these receptors: an adult with an advanced solid tumor such as melanoma, head and neck, liver or kidney cancer. Both conserved end residues are part of each CDR3. The D gene is left open where the match is weak.

CDR3 protein	D gene	V gene	J gene
CASSKNGGDRSTDTQYF	NA	TRBV7-2	TRBJ2-3
CASSTSPGGETQYF	TRBD2	TRBV5-1	TRBJ2-5
CASSTPTGLYGYTF	NA	TRBV19	TRBJ1-2
CASSPPGGRGGYTF	TRBD1	TRBV9	TRBJ1-2
CASSEIAPTYEQYF	NA	TRBV10-2	TRBJ2-7
CASSAKTGGFTEAFF	TRBD1	TRBV5-1	TRBJ1-1
CASSFDSNSPLHF	NA	TRBV5-4	TRBJ1-6
CASSSQSRDYSSEQFF	NA	TRBV7-8	TRBJ2-1
CASSHDRDSHPRYEQFF	TRBD1	TRBV4-1	TRBJ2-1
CASSGSQLNTEAFF	NA	TRBV6-1	TRBJ1-1
CASSLGRAEQYF	NA	TRBV11-2	TRBJ2-7
CASSPSGGSAAKNIQYF	TRBD1	TRBV5-4	TRBJ2-4
CASSLSAGDYGYTF	NA	TRBV28	TRBJ1-2
CASSDRTSGRTDTQYF	TRBD2	TRBV10-1	TRBJ2-3
CASSYSRGGTDTQYF	NA	TRBV7-9	TRBJ2-3
CASSMGRRNEKLFF	NA	TRBV19	TRBJ1-4
CASSYSRGSETQYF	NA	TRBV6-6	TRBJ2-5
CASSLPRLAGPPRYF	TRBD2	TRBV28	TRBJ2-3
CASSSPREGSYEQYF	TRBD2	TRBV7-9	TRBJ2-7
CASSGDRDSRGDEQFF	NA	TRBV19	TRBJ2-1
CAWSVTGYGYTF	NA	TRBV30	TRBJ1-2
CASKGDAGQPQHF	NA	TRBV2	TRBJ1-5
CASSLDRGRTEAFF	TRBD1	TRBV6-5	TRBJ1-1
CASSPLVWRDLGDTQYF	NA	TRBV4-1	TRBJ2-3
CASSTGTSGRNEQYF	TRBD2	TRBV5-1	TRBJ2-7
CASSLAGANVLTF	NA	TRBV7-9	TRBJ2-6
CAWRGVGGSHTGELFF	TRBD2	TRBV30	TRBJ2-2
CASSPWSRRSSYEQYF	NA	TRBV11-2	TRBJ2-7
CASSLTGTGGNYGYTF	TRBD1	TRBV7-3	TRBJ1-2
CASSEGAGGPGNIQYF	TRBD2	TRBV6-1	TRBJ2-4
CASSEQGNTIYF	NA	TRBV25-1	TRBJ1-3
CASSNSGTGSYGYTF	TRBD1	TRBV6-5	TRBJ1-2